Presented here are 27 T cell receptor beta chains from one specimen sequenced in a study of blood T cell repertoires in COVID-19. Generated by immunoSEQ multiplex PCR, the TCRdb table keeps only in-frame clones and is missing some. The data hold about 140,000 clones, with over 70% observed a single time. Sequenced: PBMCs or T cells enriched from blood (not recorded which). The receptors shown here come from a man in his sixties or seventies who had been exposed to COVID-19.

The V and J genes are TRBV19 and TRBJ2-1, with D maybe TRBD2 (6 bases). This CDR3 contains 16 residues. The germline V and J ends were trimmed by 4 bases and 6 bases, with 19 bases remaining between them. The germline V gene has CDR1 LNHDA and CDR2 SQIVND (reference sequence). Here the CDR3 reads CASSRPSGLGSNEQFF. The CDR3 region has the DNA TGTGCCAGTAGTAGGCCTTCGGGACTTGGGTCCAATGAGCAGTTCTTC.

This clone was recorded many times. The chain carries TRBV30 and TRBJ1-6; TRBD1 is a possible D gene (6 bases). Germline CDR1 and CDR2: GTSNPN and SVGIG (reference sequence). This CDR3 contains 16 residues. V lost 0 bases and J 7 bases, leaving 16 bases between the germline ends. The CDR3 region is CAWSVLGQSGNSPLHF. As DNA, the CDR3 is TGTGCCTGGAGTGTACTAGGACAGTCGGGGAATTCACCCCTCCACTTT.

The chain combines TRBV4-1 with TRBJ2-7, with no clear D. Germline CDR1 and CDR2: MGHRA and YSYEKL. The CDR3 is made up of 14 amino acids. Deletions cut 0 bases from V and 6 bases from J, with 12 bases between. CDR3 DNA: TGCGCCAGCAGCCAAGATTCCCTAATTGGCGAGCAGTACTTC. It is translated as CASSQDSLIGEQYF.

V and J are TRBV7-2 and TRBJ1-5, with 8 bases that match TRBD1. Germline V CDR1 and CDR2: SGHTA, FQGNSA. V dropped 6 bases and J dropped 6; count of bases not matched to a gene: 10. This CDR3 has 15 amino acids. DNA of the CDR3: TGTGCCAGCAGTAGAGGAAGGACAGGGACTCAGCCCCAGCATTTT. Translated: CASSRGRTGTQPQHF.

The chain has TRBV11-2 and TRBJ2-2; no firm D call. Per germline, CDR1 SGHAT and CDR2 FQNNGV. CDR3 length: 16 amino acids. The germline V and J ends were trimmed by 7 bases and 5 bases, with 20 bases remaining between them. The DNA for the CDR3 is TGTGCCAGCAACCACCTTTATGAGTCGAGAACCGGGGAGCTGTTTTTT. It is translated as CASNHLYESRTGELFF.

The chain has TRBV10-3 and TRBJ2-5; TRBD1 matches 7 bases. The CDR3 is made up of 13 amino acids. With V trimmed by 10 bases and J by 2 bases, 7 bases remained unmatched. Germline lookup yields CDR1 ENHRY and CDR2 SYGVKD. CDR3 in DNA: TGTGCCACCGAGGGACAGCTACAAGAGACCCAGTACTTC. It codes for CATEGQLQETQYF.

The V call is TRBV28, the J call TRBJ1-6, with D uncertain. Germline CDR1 reads MDHEN; CDR2 reads SYDVKM. V was trimmed by 6 bases and J by 0 bases, leaving 6 bases between them. The CDR3 loop spans 14 amino acids. As DNA, the CDR3 is TGTGCCAGCAGGTCGAGCTCCTATAATTCACCCCTCCACTTT. This sequence encodes CASRSSSYNSPLHF.

The V and J genes are TRBV30 and TRBJ1-1; TRBD1 agrees at 8 bases. V trimming: 4 bases; J trimming: 5 bases; junction bases outside the gene matches: 9. The CDR3 runs to 14 residues. Germline values: CDR1 GTSNPN, CDR2 SVGIG (reference sequence). CDR3 in DNA: TGTGCCTGGACCAATGGACAGGGTAATACTGAAGCTTTCTTT. This encodes CAWTNGQGNTEAFF.

The chain combines TRBV3-1 (or the pseudogene TRBV3-2) with TRBJ2-5, with a tentative D call TRBD1 (6 bases). The CDR3 is made up of 15 amino acids. Trimming left V 8 bases short and J 5 bases short, with 21 bases between. Germline lookup yields CDR1 LGHDT and CDR2 YNNKEL (reference sequence). CDR3 bases: TGTGCCAGCGCCACAGGAGTGGGGGCTAGGGAGACCCAGTACTTC. Its translation is CASATGVGARETQYF.

This clone was detected only once. The V call is TRBV7-9, the J call TRBJ1-5; D uncertain. The CDR3 has 13 residues. Germline assignment: CDR1 SEHNR and CDR2 FQNEAQ (reference sequence). V was trimmed by 5 bases and J by 9 bases, leaving 14 bases between them. The CDR3 DNA sequence: TGTGCCAGCAGCCGTCAGTCGGGGTTGCCCCAGCATTTT. Translated: CASSRQSGLPQHF.

V and J are TRBV6-2 or TRBV6-3 and TRBJ1-5, with D possibly matching TRBD1 (6 bases). Germline V gene sequence: CDR1 MNHEY, CDR2 SVGEGT. V gave up 0 bases and J gave up 6 bases, with 9 bases separating them. CDR3 length equals 14 residues. The CDR3 region has the DNA TGTGCCAGCAGTTACTCCGGGGGGCTTCAGCCCCAGCATTTT. Protein sequence: CASSYSGGLQPQHF.

The chain carries TRBV5-1 and TRBJ2-1, with TRBD2 matching over 14 bases. Trimming took 3 bases from V and 4 from J; bases not matched to a gene: 12. The germline V gene encodes CDR1 SGHRS and CDR2 YFSETQ. The CDR3 has 19 amino acids. The CDR3 reads CASSSAGTSGSGGYNEQFF. CDR3 nucleotides: TGCGCCAGCAGCTCCGCCGGGACTAGCGGGAGCGGGGGATACAATGAGCAGTTCTTC.

This CDR3 reads CASSLVAGVVTGELFF. In nucleotides, the CDR3 is TGCGCCAGCAGCTTGGTAGCGGGAGTTGTCACCGGGGAGCTGTTTTTT. The chain links TRBV5-1 to TRBJ2-2; TRBD2 matches 9 bases. CDR1 SGHRS and CDR2 YFSETQ come from the germline V gene. The CDR3 has 16 residues. V shed 0 bases and J 4 bases; nucleotides not matched to a gene: 4.

The chain recombines TRBV5-1 with TRBJ1-1, with TRBD1 as a possible D gene (6 bases). V was shortened by 7 bases and J by 0 bases, with 13 bases between the two germline ends. The CDR3 is 14 amino acids. CDR1 and CDR2 from the germline V gene are SGHRS and YFSETQ. The CDR3 is CASREQGLNTEAFF. CDR3 in DNA: TGCGCCAGCCGCGAACAGGGACTGAACACTGAAGCTTTCTTT.

This clone was found a few times. The gene calls are TRBV5-5 and TRBJ1-4; D may be TRBD1 (6 bases). V was pared by 0 bases and J by 8 bases, with 14 bases between. This CDR3 region has 15 residues. Germline values: CDR1 SGHKS, CDR2 YYEKEE (reference sequence). In DNA form, the CDR3 reads TGTGCCAGCAGCTTGGGACCTGGAACAGGGGAAAAACTGTTTTTT. Residues: CASSLGPGTGEKLFF.

The V and J genes are TRBV19 and TRBJ2-7; TRBD1 agrees at 9 bases. J was trimmed by 1 base and V by 3 bases; bases with no gene match: 1. The CDR3 runs to 14 residues. CDR1 and CDR2 (germline): LNHDA, SQIVND (reference sequence). The CDR3 region is CASSIDRGSYEQYF. CDR3 DNA: TGTGCCAGTAGTATCGACAGGGGGTCCTACGAGCAGTACTTC.

This clone has just one count. The rearrangement uses TRBV28 and TRBJ1-2; 7 nucleotides agree with TRBD1. The J segment lost 4 bases and the V segment lost 10 bases, leaving 6 bases of the junction unmatched. The CDR3 contains 12 residues. Germline V gene data show CDR1 as MDHEN and CDR2 as SYDVKM. Here the CDR3 DNA reads TGTGCCATCGCCCGACAGGGCTATGGCTACACCTTC. Protein product: CAIARQGYGYTF.

The rearrangement uses TRBV19 and TRBJ1-1, with 7 positions matching TRBD1. The CDR3 consists of 14 residues. The ends lost 6 bases at V and 0 bases at J; junction bases unmatched: 4. Per germline, CDR1 LNHDA and CDR2 SQIVND (reference sequence). CDR3: CASRKDRLNTEAFF. The CDR3 DNA sequence: TGTGCCAGTAGAAAGGACAGGCTGAACACTGAAGCTTTCTTT.

This chain connects TRBV9 to TRBJ2-2; 12 bases agree with TRBD2. The CDR3 loop spans 15 amino acids. The germline V gene encodes CDR1 SGDLS and CDR2 YYNGEE. V shed 2 bases, J shed 8 bases, and the junction held 4 bases outside the gene matches. CDR3 coding DNA: TGTGCCAGCAGCGTGACTAGCGGGGGAAGGGGGGAGCTGTTTTTT. Translated: CASSVTSGGRGELFF.

The DNA for the CDR3 is TGTGCCACCAGCAGAGATCAAGGCGGGGGCGGGCTAGGAGGCTACACCTTC. Protein product: CATSRDQGGGGLGGYTF. V usage is TRBV15 and J usage is TRBJ1-2; a possible D gene is TRBD1 (6 bases). Trimming took 0 bases from V and 8 from J, leaving 22 bases between them. The CDR3 has 17 residues. Germline CDR1 reads LNHNV; CDR2 reads YYDKDF (reference sequence). The entire variable domain, with the rest obtained from reference TRBV15 and TRBJ1-2, is as follows: DAMVIQNPRYQVTQFGKPVTLSCSQTLNHNVMYWYQQKSSQAPKLLFHYYDKDFNNEADTPDNFQSRRPNTSFCFLDIRSPGLGDTAMYLCATSRDQGGGGLGGYTFGSGTRLTVV.

CDR3 bases: TGTGCCAGCAGCTTAGCGCCCAGGGACACCGGGGAGCTGTTTTTT. Translating gives CASSLAPRDTGELFF. The chain couples TRBV7-2 to TRBJ2-2, with D possibly TRBD1 on 5 matching bases. This CDR3 is 15 amino acids long. Germline CDR1 SGHTA, CDR2 FQGNSA. V lost 0 bases to trimming and J lost 3 bases, with 8 bases between them.

This sequence joins TRBV25-1 and TRBJ2-2; 11 nucleotides line up with TRBD1. This CDR3 is built from 15 residues. V trimming: 5 bases; J trimming: 6 bases; junction bases outside the gene matches: 5. CDR1 is MGHDK, CDR2 SYGVNS, per germline. CDR3: CASSSDRGLPGELFF. CDR3 bases: TGTGCCAGCAGTTCGGACAGGGGGCTTCCCGGGGAGCTGTTTTTT.

The chain carries TRBV7-2 and TRBJ1-5; D is uncertain. CDR1 SGHTA and CDR2 FQGNSA come from the germline V gene. V lost 1 base and J 2 bases, leaving 6 bases between the germline ends. CDR3 length equals 14 residues. The CDR3 loop is CASSLVEGNQPQHF. In DNA form, the CDR3 reads TGTGCCAGCAGCTTAGTTGAGGGCAATCAGCCCCAGCATTTT. The complete variable domain, with remaining parts taken from reference TRBV7-2 and TRBJ1-5, reads GAGVSQSPSNKVTEKGKDVELRCDPISGHTALYWYRQSLGQGLEFLIYFQGNSAPDKSGLPSDRFSAERTGGSVSTLTIQRTQQEDSAVYLCASSLVEGNQPQHFGDGTRLSIL.

The chain combines TRBV15 with TRBJ1-5; 7 nucleotides agree with TRBD1. The CDR3 totals 15 residues. CDR1 LNHNV and CDR2 YYDKDF come from the germline V gene (reference sequence). The J segment lost 4 bases and the V segment lost 4 bases, leaving 7 bases of the junction unmatched. Here the CDR3 DNA reads TGTGCCACCAGCATCTGGGGGACAGCTAATCAGCCCCAGCATTTT. This sequence encodes CATSIWGTANQPQHF.

The gene calls are TRBV3-1 (or the pseudogene TRBV3-2) and TRBJ1-5; no reliable D call. V was shortened by 4 bases and J by 9 bases, with 7 bases between the two germline ends. Germline CDR1 is LGHDT and CDR2 is YNNKEL (reference sequence). This CDR3 is 11 amino acids long. The CDR3 sequence is CASSLGLPQHF. In nucleotides, the CDR3 is TGTGCCAGCAGCCTGGGCTTGCCCCAGCATTTT.

This clone occurred a few times. The chain has TRBV6-5 and TRBJ2-7, with 10 nucleotides matching TRBD2. Trimming at V came to 6 bases and at J to 2 bases, leaving 7 bases not matched to a gene. CDR1 MNHEY and CDR2 SVGAGI come from the germline V gene. This CDR3 region has 15 residues. The DNA of the CDR3 is TGTGCCAGCAGCTTTAGCGGGAGGACTACCTACGAGCAGTACTTC. Translating gives CASSFSGRTTYEQYF.

This chain joins TRBV5-1 and TRBJ2-3, with 8 positions matching TRBD2. Per the germline V gene, CDR1 is SGHRS and CDR2 is YFSETQ. The CDR3 runs to 19 residues. The junction had 21 bases not matched to a gene; V was cut back by 8 bases and J by 1 base. The CDR3 bases are TGCGCCAGTAAGCCCGGGCCCCGGGGAGGACTAGCCGGCACAGATACGCAGTATTTT. Translating it yields CASKPGPRGGLAGTDTQYF.